The clone carrying this T cell receptor beta chain was picked up a small number of times. The sample belongs to a study of CD8+ T cells in alopecia areata. cDNA serving as the sequencing template came from extracted, reverse transcribed RNA. Clones were read by immunoSEQ multiplex PCR, and TCRdb kept only the in-frame ones, dropping some. This table has 150,000 or so clones, roughly 48% appearing once. Germline V CDR1 and CDR2: SGHDT, YYEEEE. Trimming stripped 6 bases from V and 6 bases from J, with 22 bases between. This CDR3 comprises 16 residues. Sequencing input: CD4+ T cells sorted from blood. This chain joins TRBV5-6 and TRBJ2-4; D perhaps matches TRBD2 (5 bases). The receptor was derived from a human donor with alopecia areata. Written as DNA, the CDR3 is TGTGCCAGCACCCCTTTAGGAGAGGGTCAGAGAAACATTCAGTACTTC. This sequence encodes CASTPLGEGQRNIQYF.